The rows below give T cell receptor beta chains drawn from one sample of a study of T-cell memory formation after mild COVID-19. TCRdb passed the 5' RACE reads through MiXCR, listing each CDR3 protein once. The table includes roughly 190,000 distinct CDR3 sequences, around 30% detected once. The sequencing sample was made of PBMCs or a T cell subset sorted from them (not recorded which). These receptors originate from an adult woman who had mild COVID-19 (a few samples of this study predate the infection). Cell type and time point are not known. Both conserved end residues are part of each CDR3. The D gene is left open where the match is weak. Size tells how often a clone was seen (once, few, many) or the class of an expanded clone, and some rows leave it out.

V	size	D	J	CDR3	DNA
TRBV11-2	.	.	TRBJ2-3	CAIRQSGLSTDTQYF	TGTGCCATCCGACAGAGCGGGCTAAGCACAGATACGCAGTATTTT
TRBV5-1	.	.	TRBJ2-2	CASSSSPGELFF	TGCGCCAGCAGCTCGTCACCCGGGGAGCTGTTTTTT
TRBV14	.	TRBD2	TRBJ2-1	CASSQGRALAAYNEQFF	TGTGCCAGCAGCCAAGGTCGCGCACTAGCGGCTTACAATGAGCAGTTCTTC
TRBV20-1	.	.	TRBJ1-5	CSARASHGGPPRDQPQHF	TGCAGTGCTAGAGCCTCACATGGGGGCCCTCCCCGGGATCAGCCCCAGCATTTT
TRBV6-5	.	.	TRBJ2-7	CASSYPGQLYEQYF	TGTGCCAGCAGTTACCCAGGACAACTCTACGAGCAGTACTTC
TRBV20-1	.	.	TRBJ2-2	CSASRNTGELFF	TGCAGTGCTAGCAGGAACACCGGGGAGCTGTTTTTT
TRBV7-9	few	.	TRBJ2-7	CASSPRGKHYEQYF	TGTGCCAGCAGTCCTAGGGGAAAGCACTACGAGCAGTACTTC
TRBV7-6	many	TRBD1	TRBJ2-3	CASSSTGGQDTQYF	TGTGCCAGCAGCTCGACAGGGGGCCAGGATACGCAGTATTTT
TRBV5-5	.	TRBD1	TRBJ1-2	CASSLGQGEIDGYTF	TGTGCCAGCAGCTTAGGACAGGGGGAAATCGATGGCTACACCTTC
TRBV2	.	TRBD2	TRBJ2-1	CASSDGASGVLQFF	TGTGCCAGCAGTGATGGAGCGAGCGGGGTCTTGCAGTTCTTC
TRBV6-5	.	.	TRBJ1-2	CASSYAGLGYGYTF	TGTGCCAGCAGTTACGCGGGCTTAGGGTATGGCTACACCTTC
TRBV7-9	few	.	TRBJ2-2	CASSLVVDTGELFF	TGTGCCAGCAGCTTAGTAGTAGACACCGGGGAGCTGTTTTTT
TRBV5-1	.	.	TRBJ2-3	CASSLSSRGDTQYF	TGCGCCAGCAGCTTGTCGTCTAGAGGAGATACGCAGTATTTT
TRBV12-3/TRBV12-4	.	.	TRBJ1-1	CASSFFGGGGTEAFF	TGTGCCAGCAGTTTTTTCGGGGGAGGGGGCACTGAAGCTTTCTTT
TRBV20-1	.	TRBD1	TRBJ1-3	CSARTLPGQGDGNTIYF	TGCAGTGCTAGAACCCTACCGGGACAGGGAGATGGAAACACCATATATTTT
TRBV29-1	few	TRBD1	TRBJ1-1	CIVSTGDTEAFF	TGCATCGTTAGTACAGGGGACACTGAAGCTTTCTTT
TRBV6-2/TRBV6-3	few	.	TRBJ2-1	CASSYSPGGSYNEQFF	TGTGCCAGCAGTTACTCGCCAGGGGGGTCCTACAATGAGCAGTTCTTC
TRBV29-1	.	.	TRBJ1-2	CSVVDQGNYGYTF	TGCAGCGTTGTAGATCAGGGCAACTATGGCTACACCTTC
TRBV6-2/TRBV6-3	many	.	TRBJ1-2	CASSPRRTFEIYGYTF	TGTGCCAGCAGTCCACGAAGGACCTTTGAAATCTATGGCTACACCTTC
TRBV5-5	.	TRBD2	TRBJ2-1	CASSSQAGGLEEQFF	TGTGCCAGCAGTTCCCAGGCGGGAGGGTTAGAGGAGCAGTTCTTC
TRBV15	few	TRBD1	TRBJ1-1	CATSRSRQGYTEAFF	TGTGCCACCAGCAGGTCACGACAGGGGTACACTGAAGCTTTCTTT
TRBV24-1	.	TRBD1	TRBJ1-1	CAASGGPNTEAFF	TGTGCCGCTTCAGGGGGCCCGAACACTGAAGCTTTCTTT
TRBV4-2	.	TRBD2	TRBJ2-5	CASSQTSGGQETQYF	TGTGCCAGCAGCCAAACTAGCGGGGGGCAAGAGACCCAGTACTTC
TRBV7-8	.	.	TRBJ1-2	CASSHPGSYTF	TGTGCCAGCAGCCACCCGGGGTCCTACACCTTC
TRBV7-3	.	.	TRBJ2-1	CASSLGAGEQFF	TGTGCCAGCAGCTTAGGGGCGGGAGAGCAGTTCTTC
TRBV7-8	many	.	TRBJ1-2	CASSRDDRVLTF	TGTGCCAGCAGTCGAGATGACCGAGTACTAACCTTC
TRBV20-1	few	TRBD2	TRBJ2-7	CSASMLADGAYEQYF	TGCAGTGCTAGTATGCTAGCGGACGGAGCCTACGAGCAGTACTTC
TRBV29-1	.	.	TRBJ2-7	CSANRDSYEQYF	TGCAGCGCAAACAGGGACTCCTACGAGCAGTACTTC
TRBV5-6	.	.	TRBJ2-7	CASSAAGPRGEQYF	TGTGCCAGCAGCGCCGCGGGACCGCGCGGCGAGCAGTACTTC
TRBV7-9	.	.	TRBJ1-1	CASSLGVVEAFF	TGTGCCAGCAGCTTAGGAGTTGTAGAAGCTTTCTTT
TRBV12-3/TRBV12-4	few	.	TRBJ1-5	CASSLWEGQPQHF	TGTGCCAGCAGTTTATGGGAGGGTCAGCCCCAGCATTTT
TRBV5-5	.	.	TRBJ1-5	CASSLTGSGDQPQHF	TGTGCCAGCAGCTTGACAGGGTCTGGGGATCAGCCCCAGCATTTT
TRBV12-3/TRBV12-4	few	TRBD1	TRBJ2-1	CASSPDRASEQFF	TGTGCCAGCAGTCCCGACAGGGCGAGTGAGCAGTTCTTC
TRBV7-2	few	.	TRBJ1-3	CASSPRGRNSGNTIYF	TGTGCCAGCAGCCCCCGTGGGCGAAACTCTGGAAACACCATATATTTT
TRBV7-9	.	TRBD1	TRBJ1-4	CASSTGTGNEKLFF	TGTGCCAGCAGTACCGGGACAGGGAATGAAAAACTGTTTTTT
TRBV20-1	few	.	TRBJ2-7	CSAQNPGNTYEQYF	TGCAGTGCCCAAAACCCAGGGAATACCTACGAGCAGTACTTC
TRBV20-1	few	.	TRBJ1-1	CSARAQPNTEAFF	TGCAGTGCTAGAGCCCAGCCGAACACTGAAGCTTTCTTT
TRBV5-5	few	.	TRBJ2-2	CASSLTRDSNTGELFF	TGTGCCAGCAGCCTTACCAGGGATTCGAACACCGGGGAGCTGTTTTTT
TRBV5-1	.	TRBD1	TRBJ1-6	CASSQTGTADSPLHF	TGCGCCAGCAGCCAAACCGGGACAGCCGATTCACCCCTCCACTTT
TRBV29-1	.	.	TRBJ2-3	CSVHGGTDTQYF	TGCAGCGTTCATGGCGGTACAGATACGCAGTATTTT
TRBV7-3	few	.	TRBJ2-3	CASSPQGSGKDTQYF	TGTGCCAGCAGCCCACAGGGATCCGGGAAAGATACGCAGTATTTT
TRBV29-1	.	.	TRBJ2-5	CSVDQGGGDTQYF	TGCAGCGTTGATCAGGGAGGGGGGGATACCCAGTACTTC
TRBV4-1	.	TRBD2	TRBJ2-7	CASSQELAVVSYEQYF	TGCGCCAGCAGCCAAGAACTAGCGGTGGTTTCCTACGAGCAGTACTTC
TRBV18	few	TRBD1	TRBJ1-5	CASSPGDRGLRNQPQHF	TGTGCCAGCTCACCAGGAGACAGGGGGCTTCGCAATCAGCCCCAGCATTTT
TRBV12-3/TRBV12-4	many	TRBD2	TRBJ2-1	CASRLAGGQNEQFF	TGTGCCAGCAGACTAGCGGGAGGTCAAAATGAGCAGTTCTTC
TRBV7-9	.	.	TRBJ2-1	CASSLAPRGSYNEQFF	TGTGCCAGCAGCTTAGCGCCCAGGGGTTCCTACAATGAGCAGTTCTTC
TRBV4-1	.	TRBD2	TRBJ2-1	CASSGDSGGFYNEQFF	TGCGCCAGCAGCGGGGATAGCGGGGGGTTCTACAATGAGCAGTTCTTC
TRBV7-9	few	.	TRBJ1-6	CASSPQGGGSPLHF	TGTGCCAGCAGCCCACAGGGTGGTGGTTCACCCCTCCACTTT